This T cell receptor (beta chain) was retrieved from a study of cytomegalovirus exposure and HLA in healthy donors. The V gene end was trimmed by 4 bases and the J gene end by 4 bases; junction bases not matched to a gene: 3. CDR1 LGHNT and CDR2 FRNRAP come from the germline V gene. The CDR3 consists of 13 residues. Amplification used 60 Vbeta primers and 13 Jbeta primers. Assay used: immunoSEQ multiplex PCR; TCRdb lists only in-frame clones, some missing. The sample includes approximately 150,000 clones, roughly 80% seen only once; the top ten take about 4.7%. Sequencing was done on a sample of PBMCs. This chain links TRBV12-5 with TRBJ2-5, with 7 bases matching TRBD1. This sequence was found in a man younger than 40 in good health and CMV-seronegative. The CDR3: CASGSQGRETQYF. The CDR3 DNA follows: TGTGCTAGTGGTTCACAGGGGAGAGAGACCCAGTACTTC.